The rows below give T cell receptor beta chains drawn from one sample of a study of blood T cell repertoires in COVID-19. TCRdb's table, derived via immunoSEQ multiplex PCR, lists solely in-frame clones and lacks some. Of about 87,000 clones listed, around 82% are singletons. The sequenced sample consisted of peripheral blood. These receptors originate from a woman at least 80 years old with COVID-19, enrolled during active disease. The CDR3 runs from the conserved cysteine through the conserved F or W. A D gene is named only where the DNA matches it firmly. Clone sizes are given selectively: once, few, many, or a class where the clone is expanded.

14,TRBV7-9,-,-,TRBJ2-1,TGTGCCAGCAGCTTAGACAGTCTCTACAATGAGCAGTTCTTC,CASSLDSLYNEQFF
13,TRBV6-5,-,-,TRBJ2-1,TGTGCCAGCAGTTACTCGTCGTTAGATGAGCAGTTCTTC,CASSYSSLDEQFF
11,TRBV28,-,-,TRBJ1-1,TGTGCCAGCAGCCAGGGCACGTTGGCTTTCTTT,CASSQGTLAFF
13,TRBV5-4,-,-,TRBJ2-5,TGTGCCAGCGGTGGGAGAAACCAAGAGACCCAGTACTTC,CASGGRNQETQYF
16,TRBV28,TRBD2,-,TRBJ2-7,TGTGCCAGCAGTTTATCCCCCCCGGGGGGGGCCTACGAGCAGTACTTC,CASSLSPPGGAYEQYF
14,TRBV28,-,-,TRBJ1-1,TGTGCCAGCAGTTACGACAGCGGGGCCACTGAAGCTTTCTTT,CASSYDSGATEAFF
17,TRBV24-1,TRBD1,once,TRBJ1-2,TGTGCCACCAGTGATGCCGCCGACAGGGTCGGTAACTATGGCTACACCTTC,CATSDAADRVGNYGYTF
12,TRBV18,-,-,TRBJ2-1,TGTGCCAGCTCACCACGGGCGGGTGAGCAGTTCTTC,CASSPRAGEQFF
16,TRBV19,-,-,TRBJ1-2,TGTGCCAGTACCCAACCCTCAGGGGTAGGTCTTAGTGGCTACACCTTC,CASTQPSGVGLSGYTF
14,TRBV5-4,-,once,TRBJ1-1,TGTGCCAGCAAAAACGGACTGTCCCACACTGAAGCTTTCTTT,CASKNGLSHTEAFF
13,TRBV27,TRBD1,-,TRBJ2-7,TGTGCCAGCAGTTCATTGACAGGGAACGAGCAGTACTTC,CASSSLTGNEQYF
13,TRBV5-1,-,-,TRBJ2-7,TGCGCCAGCCGCGGGACTGTCGGGCTCGAGCAGTACTTC,CASRGTVGLEQYF
15,TRBV11-2,-,-,TRBJ1-3,TGTGCCAGCAGCTTTGGCAGAAGCTCTGGAAACACCATATATTTT,CASSFGRSSGNTIYF